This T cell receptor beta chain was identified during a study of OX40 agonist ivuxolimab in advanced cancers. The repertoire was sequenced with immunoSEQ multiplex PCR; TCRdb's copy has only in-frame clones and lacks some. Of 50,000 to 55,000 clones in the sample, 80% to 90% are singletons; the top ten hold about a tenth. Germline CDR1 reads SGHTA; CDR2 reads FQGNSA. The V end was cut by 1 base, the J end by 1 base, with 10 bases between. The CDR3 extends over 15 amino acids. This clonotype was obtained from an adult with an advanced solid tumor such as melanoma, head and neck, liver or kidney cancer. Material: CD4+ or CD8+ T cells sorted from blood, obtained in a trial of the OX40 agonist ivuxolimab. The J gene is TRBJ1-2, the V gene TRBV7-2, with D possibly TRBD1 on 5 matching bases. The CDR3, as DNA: TGTGCCAGCAGCTTAGGGACAAGGGTTAACTATGGCTACACCTTC. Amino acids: CASSLGTRVNYGYTF.